A selection of T cell receptor beta chains follows, all from one sample in a study of T cell repertoires in cytomegalovirus infection. TCRdb fed the reads into MiXCR, producing one record per CDR3 protein. The top ten hold about 25% of the sample, which has 180,000 or so distinct CDR3 sequences, about a sixth seen once. The specimen sequenced was CD8+ T cells from PBMCs. The receptors originated from a human donor in good health (CMV status not recorded). Some clones in this sample may be carry-over from other donors' samples. Both conserved end residues are part of each CDR3. D genes are given only for firm matches. Some rows mark clone size as missing; the rest say once, few, many or name a class of expanded clone.

j_call d_call clone_size cdr3_length v_call cdr3_nt cdr3_aa
TRBJ1-5 . . 15 TRBV6-2/TRBV6-3 TGTGCCAGCAGGATGGGACTTTATAGCAATCAGCCCCAGCATTTT CASRMGLYSNQPQHF
TRBJ1-1 . . 14 TRBV10-1 TGCGCCAGCAGTGAGTCAGCCTTAGGAGATGAAGCTTTCTTT CASSESALGDEAFF
TRBJ2-1 . few 14 TRBV6-5 TGTGCCAGCAGTTACCTTGACAGTAACAATGAGCAGTTCTTC CASSYLDSNNEQFF
TRBJ2-7 TRBD2 . 15 TRBV28 TGTGCCAGCAGTTTATTGAGCGGGACCTCCTACGAGCAGTACTTC CASSLLSGTSYEQYF
TRBJ1-5 . . 14 TRBV6-2/TRBV6-3 TGTGCCAGCAGTTACGGGGACGGTAATCAGCCCCAGCATTTT CASSYGDGNQPQHF
TRBJ2-7 TRBD1 . 15 TRBV28 TGTGCCAGCAGTTCTCTCCGGGACAGGGTTTACGAGCAGTACTTC CASSSLRDRVYEQYF
TRBJ1-4 . . 13 TRBV7-9 TGTGCCAGCAGCGCCCTCTCCACTGAAAAACTGTTTTTT CASSALSTEKLFF
TRBJ1-2 . . 15 TRBV5-1 TGCGCCAGCAGCGTGGGACAAGGCCCCTTCTATGGCTACACCTTC CASSVGQGPFYGYTF
TRBJ2-1 . . 13 TRBV7-6 TGTGCCAGCAGCCTCAGCCCCCGCCATGAGCAGTTCTTC CASSLSPRHEQFF
TRBJ2-3 . . 15 TRBV6-1 TGTGCCAGCAGTCCCGAGGGCCGGTACACAGATACGCAGTATTTT CASSPEGRYTDTQYF
TRBJ1-5 . . 15 TRBV4-1 TGCGCCAGCAGCCAAGATCGGGGAGGGACTCAGCCCCAGCATTTT CASSQDRGGTQPQHF
TRBJ1-4 . many 15 TRBV7-2 TGTGCCAGCAGCTCTGGAGTAGCAACTAATGAAAAACTGTTTTTT CASSSGVATNEKLFF
TRBJ2-1 . . 14 TRBV7-9 TGTGCCAGCAGTCACTTCCGGGACCCCGACGAGCAGTTCTTC CASSHFRDPDEQFF
TRBJ1-1 TRBD1 few 15 TRBV7-6 TGTGCCAGCAGCTTAGACGGGACAGCGAACACTGAAGCTTTCTTT CASSLDGTANTEAFF
TRBJ2-1 TRBD2 few 16 TRBV5-4 TGTGCCAGCAGCTTGTTCCAGCGGGGGTTGGACAATGAGCAGTTCTTC CASSLFQRGLDNEQFF
TRBJ2-1 . once 15 TRBV4-1 TGCGCCAGCAGCCACGGAGGGGGGGCCCCCCATGAGCAGATCTTC CASSHGGGAPHEQIF
TRBJ2-3 . . 14 TRBV14 TGTGCCAGCAGCCAATTGTCTTTCACAGATACGCAGTATTTT CASSQLSFTDTQYF
TRBJ2-7 . . 14 TRBV28 TGTGCCAGCAGGCTAAGACGGAAGCTCCACGAGCAGTACTTC CASRLRRKLHEQYF
TRBJ2-1 . few 13 TRBV12-3/TRBV12-4 TGTGCCACTGCAGTGGGTCTTTACAATGAGCAGTTCTTC CATAVGLYNEQFF
TRBJ2-1 . . 15 TRBV7-8 TGTGCCAGCAGCTTAGGTAGGGGAAACTACAATGAGCAGTTCTTC CASSLGRGNYNEQFF
TRBJ2-7 TRBD2 many 15 TRBV30 TGTGCCTGGAGTGCCGGACGGGGGGTCCTCTACGAGCAGTACTTC CAWSAGRGVLYEQYF
TRBJ2-5 . few 12 TRBV7-8 TGTGCCAGCAGCCCCTCCCAAGAGACCCAGTACTTC CASSPSQETQYF
TRBJ2-2 . few 14 TRBV7-9 TGTGCCAGCAGCTTACGACAGGACACCGGGGAGCTGTTTTTT CASSLRQDTGELFF
TRBJ1-1 TRBD1 few 15 TRBV27 TGTGCCAGCAAAGGCCGGACAGGGATAGGGGCTGAAGCTTTCTTT CASKGRTGIGAEAFF
TRBJ1-1 . . 15 TRBV20-1 TGCAGTGCTAGAGATTGGAGGCGTCAGAACACTGAAGCTTTCTTT CSARDWRRQNTEAFF
TRBJ2-5 . . 16 TRBV27 TGTGCCAGCAGTTTAAGTGGGTCCTCCCGGGGAGAGACCCAGTACTTC CASSLSGSSRGETQYF
TRBJ1-1 . . 12 TRBV6-2/TRBV6-3 TGTGCCAGCAGTCCGGCCGGTATCGGGGCTTTCTTT CASSPAGIGAFF
TRBJ1-4 . few 16 TRBV7-2 TGTGCCAGCAGCTTAGGGCAGGGAGCAACTAATGAAAAACTGTTTTTT CASSLGQGATNEKLFF
TRBJ2-7 TRBD1 few 16 TRBV11-2 TGTGCCAGCAGCCCTCTAGGGGGACAGGGTTCCTACGAGCAGTACTTC CASSPLGGQGSYEQYF
TRBJ2-7 TRBD1 . 16 TRBV5-1 TGCGCCAGCAGCACGGACAGGAACGAGCGACCCTACGAGCAGTACTTC CASSTDRNERPYEQYF
TRBJ2-1 TRBD1 few 17 TRBV4-1 TGCGCCAGCAGCCACGGATATTCCGGGACAGCACGCAATGAGCAGTTCTTC CASSHGYSGTARNEQFF
TRBJ2-5 TRBD2 few 15 TRBV5-8 TGTGCCAGCAGCTTGAGGCCGAAGCGGGGAGAGACCCAGTACTTC CASSLRPKRGETQYF
TRBJ2-4 . . 15 TRBV7-2 TGTGCCAGCAGCTTAAACCCCGTAGCCAAAAACATTCAGTACTTC CASSLNPVAKNIQYF